A selection of T cell receptor beta chains follows, all from one sample in a study of radiation and T cells in renal cell carcinoma. Sequenced by immunoSEQ multiplex PCR; TCRdb stores in-frame clones only, minus some. This table has roughly 82,000 clones, nearly 90% appearing once. The sequences come from blood, collected from a patient whose treatment included radiotherapy and nephrectomy. The receptor source for this set is a woman between 65 and 79 years old with renal cell carcinoma. Each CDR3 is given without its conserved first and last residue. Fields, in order: D gene, V gene, clone size, CDR3 protein. The D gene is left open where the match is weak. The size entry is marked missing in some rows and otherwise reads once, few, many or a size class.

d_gene: -; v_gene: TRBV7-8; abundance: -; CDR3aa: ASSLGAGGNTIY
d_gene: TRBD1; v_gene: TRBV11-2; abundance: -; CDR3aa: ASSLDRASTDTQY
d_gene: -; v_gene: TRBV6-6; abundance: -; CDR3aa: ASSKGGASTEAF
d_gene: TRBD2; v_gene: TRBV4-2; abundance: -; CDR3aa: ASSQASGGPQETQY
d_gene: TRBD1; v_gene: TRBV28; abundance: -; CDR3aa: ASSFYTPTQGDTGELF
d_gene: -; v_gene: TRBV6-6; abundance: -; CDR3aa: ASSRGQIGTGLGGI
d_gene: -; v_gene: TRBV7-9; abundance: -; CDR3aa: AIPGRGSYEQY
d_gene: -; v_gene: TRBV14; abundance: -; CDR3aa: ASSPRVSLSTEAF
d_gene: -; v_gene: TRBV29-1; abundance: -; CDR3aa: SVEDRADYYGYT
d_gene: -; v_gene: TRBV19; abundance: -; CDR3aa: ASSNRVNGELF
d_gene: TRBD1; v_gene: TRBV10-1; abundance: -; CDR3aa: ASSEINRGATDTQY
d_gene: TRBD1; v_gene: TRBV6-4; abundance: -; CDR3aa: ASSDSQGAYGYT
d_gene: -; v_gene: TRBV7-2; abundance: -; CDR3aa: ASSLVLGVFQY
d_gene: -; v_gene: TRBV4-2; abundance: -; CDR3aa: ASSQEGRRGPSTDTQY
d_gene: TRBD1; v_gene: TRBV5-1; abundance: -; CDR3aa: ASSLDPQGVYGYT
d_gene: -; v_gene: TRBV18; abundance: -; CDR3aa: ASSTGPGGGQPQH
d_gene: -; v_gene: TRBV5-4; abundance: -; CDR3aa: ASSRDPRALNTGELF
d_gene: -; v_gene: TRBV5-1; abundance: -; CDR3aa: ASSGGSYEQY
d_gene: -; v_gene: TRBV6-1; abundance: -; CDR3aa: ASSDSGTTSSGANVLT
d_gene: -; v_gene: TRBV14; abundance: -; CDR3aa: ASSQARTVSTDTQY
d_gene: TRBD1; v_gene: TRBV18; abundance: -; CDR3aa: ASSLAGQGNTEAF
d_gene: -; v_gene: TRBV5-1; abundance: -; CDR3aa: ASSPDVAAQETQY
d_gene: -; v_gene: TRBV5-4; abundance: -; CDR3aa: ASSLMNTEAF
d_gene: -; v_gene: TRBV28; abundance: -; CDR3aa: AGQTVWFSTYGYT
d_gene: -; v_gene: TRBV30; abundance: -; CDR3aa: AWSYPGPWNQPQH
d_gene: -; v_gene: TRBV4-3; abundance: -; CDR3aa: ASSQQRFYNEQF
d_gene: -; v_gene: TRBV6-5; abundance: -; CDR3aa: ASSSGWRPQH
d_gene: -; v_gene: TRBV19; abundance: few; CDR3aa: ASSIEKDSGGGYT
d_gene: TRBD1; v_gene: TRBV30; abundance: -; CDR3aa: AWSGEGQIYSNQPQH
d_gene: TRBD1; v_gene: TRBV9; abundance: -; CDR3aa: ASSRPNRGTNEKLF
d_gene: TRBD1; v_gene: TRBV11-1; abundance: -; CDR3aa: ASSWTGYGTEAF
d_gene: -; v_gene: TRBV5-5; abundance: once; CDR3aa: ASSRDGRLGNTIY
d_gene: TRBD1; v_gene: TRBV20-1; abundance: -; CDR3aa: SGQDSYEQY
d_gene: -; v_gene: TRBV14; abundance: -; CDR3aa: ASSHFRTKTPDTQY
d_gene: TRBD1; v_gene: TRBV10-3; abundance: -; CDR3aa: AINAGTGMYEQF
d_gene: -; v_gene: TRBV19; abundance: -; CDR3aa: ATGGARTDTQY
d_gene: -; v_gene: TRBV27; abundance: -; CDR3aa: ASSLEAGLSGYT
d_gene: -; v_gene: TRBV28; abundance: few; CDR3aa: ASSWDWGKSIQY
d_gene: TRBD1; v_gene: TRBV4-3; abundance: -; CDR3aa: ASSQSGTGYNSPLH